The next 32 T cell receptor beta chains were all read from a single sample in a study of post-analysis software for immune sequencing data. General observations from the study: When patients were compared with controls, a handful of TRBV segments were more frequent, TRBV5-6, TRBV5-1 and TRBV20-1 among them.

These receptors have no identified antigens. TCR beta cDNA libraries included unique molecular identifiers. From the PCR reads, TCRdb called clonotypes with MiXCR, one entry per CDR3 protein. The table lists hundreds of thousands of distinct CDR3 sequences, roughly 45% of them singletons. Sequenced input: blood. Receptor source: a girl aged 10-17 years with multiple sclerosis.

A few counts support this clonotype. V usage is TRBV6-1 and J usage is TRBJ2-1, with 9 positions matching TRBD2. The CDR3 has 15 residues. Germline CDR1 reads MNHNS; CDR2 reads SASEGT. V shed 4 bases and J 8 bases; nucleotides not matched to a gene: 9. The CDR3 DNA reads as TGTGCCAGCAGTGCAGAGGGACTAGCCGGCGATGAGCAGTTCTTC. Its protein is CASSAEGLAGDEQFF.

Turning to this clonotype: A junction end diverges from the germline sequence, so it may reflect a read error. CDR3 DNA sequence: TGTGCCAGCAGCCTTAACAGGGCTGGGACCAACGTCCTGACTTTC. Amino acid sequence: CASSLNRAGTNVLTF. The rearrangement uses TRBV6-2 or TRBV6-3 and TRBJ2-6; D possibly corresponds to TRBD1 (6 bases). Germline V CDR1 and CDR2: MNHEY, SVGEGT. The CDR3 sequence is 15 residues long.

The gene calls are TRBV20-1 and TRBJ2-7; 12 positions agree with TRBD2. Germline V gene lookup returns CDR1 DFQATT and CDR2 SNEGSKA (reference sequence). J gave up 7 bases and V 1 base, and 14 bases lay outside the gene matches. The CDR3 contains 17 residues. CDR3 amino acids: CSARGTSGNVPPGEQYF. The CDR3, as DNA: TGCAGTGCTAGAGGGACTAGCGGGAACGTTCCCCCTGGGGAGCAGTACTTC.

The chain joins TRBV10-3 to TRBJ1-4; TRBD1 might be the D (6 bases). The V end lost 5 bases, the J end lost 4 bases, and 14 bases lay between the germline ends. The CDR3 is made up of 15 amino acids. The germline CDR1 and CDR2 sequences are ENHRY and SYGVKD. The CDR3 region is CAISKQTGCNEKLFF. CDR3 DNA sequence: TGTGCCATCAGTAAGCAAACAGGGTGTAATGAAAAACTGTTTTTT.

V and J are TRBV7-9 and TRBJ2-5; the match to TRBD1 covers 9 bases. Germline CDR1 SEHNR, CDR2 FQNEAQ (reference sequence). After removal of 5 bases from V and 2 bases from J, the junction contained 6 bases not matched to a gene. The CDR3 is 15 amino acids. CDR3 loop: CASSIGQGRQETQYF. CDR3 sequence (DNA): TGTGCCAGCAGCATCGGACAGGGGAGGCAAGAGACCCAGTACTTC.

The chain links TRBV12-3 or TRBV12-4 to TRBJ2-5; 9 nucleotides line up with TRBD2. V was clipped by 4 bases and J by 2 bases; unmatched bases: 17. This CDR3 is 19 amino acids long. The CDR3 here is CASSSGLWTSATKQETQYF. The CDR3, as DNA: TGTGCCAGCAGTTCAGGGCTTTGGACTAGCGCTACGAAACAAGAGACCCAGTACTTC.

V gene TRBV20-1 combines with J gene TRBJ2-1, with a tentative D call TRBD2 (7 bases). Germline CDR1 and CDR2: DFQATT and SNEGSKA (reference sequence). This CDR3 spans 14 amino acids. Trimming removed 5 bases at V and 6 bases at J, with 17 bases between. CDR3 coding DNA: TGCAGTGCTCGGAGGGGGGGTTCCGGCAATGAGCAGTTCTTC. Residues: CSARRGGSGNEQFF.

The chain recombines TRBV20-1 with TRBJ2-1; D possibly matches TRBD1 or TRBD2 (5 bases each). Germline loops: CDR1 DFQATT, CDR2 SNEGSKA (reference sequence). V was cut by 4 bases and J by 8 bases, with 21 bases left in between. CDR3 length equals 15 residues. The CDR3 here is CSATTRQGSIDEQFF. Written as DNA, the CDR3 is TGCAGTGCTACCACTAGGCAGGGTAGTATCGATGAGCAGTTCTTC.

The chain recombines TRBV30 with TRBJ2-4; D unclear. This CDR3 is 16 amino acids long. The germline gives CDR1 GTSNPN, CDR2 SVGIG (reference sequence). V was pared by 0 bases and J by 0 bases, with 12 bases between. CDR3 DNA sequence: TGTGCCTGGAGTGTGGGGTACAGTGTAGCCAAAAACATTCAGTACTTC. The encoded protein is CAWSVGYSVAKNIQYF. Full variable domain (outside the CDR3, taken from reference TRBV30 and TRBJ2-4): SQTIHQWPATLVQPVGSPLSLECTVEGTSNPNLYWYRQAAGRGLQLLFYSVGIGQISSEVPQNLSASRPQDRQFILSSKKLLLSDSGFYLCAWSVGYSVAKNIQYFGAGTRLSVL.

The V gene is TRBV4-1, the J gene TRBJ2-1, with 10 bases aligning to TRBD2. The better agreement between TRBJ2-7 and the DNA end casts doubt on the J call. CDR1 is MGHRA and CDR2 is YSYEKL in the germline V gene. The CDR3 loop spans 15 amino acids. DNA for the CDR3: TGCGCCAGCAGCCCACCGGGACTAGCGAGGAATGAGCAGTACTTC. Residues: CASSPPGLARNEQYF.

The chain has TRBV10-3 and TRBJ2-2; TRBD2 aligns across 7 bases. The J segment lost 4 bases and the V segment lost 6 bases, leaving 8 bases of the junction unmatched. Germline lookup yields CDR1 ENHRY and CDR2 SYGVKD. The CDR3 sequence is 15 residues long. This chain's CDR3 is CAIRSSGLVTGELFF. The CDR3 nucleotides are TGTGCCATCAGAAGTAGCGGGTTAGTCACCGGGGAGCTGTTTTTT.

This clonotype appeared a few times. The rearrangement uses TRBV20-1 and TRBJ1-1; D may be TRBD1 (5 bases). Germline CDR1 is DFQATT and CDR2 is SNEGSKA (reference sequence). CDR3 length equals 13 residues. Trimming shortened V by 5 bases and J by 2 bases, and 12 bases separated the two germline ends. The CDR3 sequence: CSAYRQGNTEAFF. CDR3 DNA: TGCAGTGCTTATAGGCAGGGTAACACTGAAGCTTTCTTT.

The chain carries TRBV27 and TRBJ1-1, with D unclear. There are 14 residues in the CDR3. Germline CDR1 MNHEY, CDR2 SMNVEV (reference sequence). Trimming removed 5 bases at V and 5 bases at J, with 15 bases between. CDR3 residues: CASSPGGSFTEAFF. The DNA of the CDR3 is TGTGCCAGCAGTCCTGGAGGGAGTTTTACTGAAGCTTTCTTT.

This clonotype was recorded a few times. The V gene is TRBV7-2, the J gene TRBJ1-4; D not resolved. The CDR3 contains 15 residues. Germline assignment: CDR1 SGHTA and CDR2 FQGNSA. Trimming took off 2 bases at V and 8 bases at J, with 15 bases between the two ends. This chain's CDR3 is CASSLNPARGEKLFF. The CDR3 coding sequence is TGTGCCAGCAGCTTAAACCCGGCGCGAGGCGAAAAACTGTTTTTT.

This clonotype was found a few times. The rearrangement joins TRBV20-1 to TRBJ2-4; the match to TRBD1 covers 8 bases. The end of the DNA aligns better with TRBJ2-5, so the J call may be wrong. Germline assignment: CDR1 DFQATT and CDR2 SNEGSKA (reference sequence). The CDR3 contains 14 residues. The CDR3 loop reads CSAREGQGLETQYF. CDR3 coding DNA: TGCAGTGCTAGAGAAGGACAGGGCCTCGAGACCCAGTACTTC.

This clonotype has more than one count but fewer than ten. The chain uses TRBV7-2 and TRBJ1-2, with D tentatively TRBD1 (6 bases). This CDR3 has 11 residues. From germline, CDR1 is SGHTA and CDR2 FQGNSA. CDR3 nucleotides: TGTGCAGGGGGACGGTGGGATGGCTACACCTTC. It specifies CAGGRWDGYTF.

This clonotype has only a few counts. The CDR3 region has the DNA TGCGCCAGCAGCGCCTCCGGGACTAGCGGGGTCAGCTCCTACAATGAGCAGTTCTTC. This translates into CASSASGTSGVSSYNEQFF. This chain connects TRBV5-1 to TRBJ2-1; 13 nucleotides agree with TRBD2. The CDR3 totals 19 residues. Germline loops: CDR1 SGHRS, CDR2 YFSETQ. Trimming took 4 bases from V and 0 from J; bases not matched to a gene: 10.

The rearrangement links TRBV7-8 to TRBJ2-1; no reliable D call. Trimming left V 5 bases short and J 5 bases short, with 13 bases between. The CDR3 has 14 residues. Per germline, CDR1 SGHVS and CDR2 FQNEAQ. The CDR3 reads CASSPSFGNNEQFF. The CDR3 DNA sequence: TGTGCCAGCAGCCCCTCGTTTGGGAACAATGAGCAGTTCTTC.

This clonotype was seen a few times. The gene calls are TRBV6-5 and TRBJ2-3; TRBD2 agrees at 9 bases. The CDR3 runs to 16 residues. With V trimmed by 5 bases and J by 2 bases, 8 bases remained unmatched. Germline V gene sequence: CDR1 MNHEY, CDR2 SVGAGI. The CDR3 DNA sequence: TGTGCCAGCAGTCGCGCGGCTAGCGGGAACACAGATACGCAGTATTTT. Translating it yields CASSRAASGNTDTQYF.

The chain has TRBV28 and TRBJ2-2; tentatively, D is TRBD1 (6 bases). This CDR3 is built from 15 residues. Trimming pared 6 bases from V and 6 bases from J, leaving 17 bases between. Germline CDR1 MDHEN, CDR2 SYDVKM. CDR3 amino acids: CASSTVGGSPGELFF. CDR3 DNA sequence: TGTGCCAGCAGCACAGTAGGGGGATCGCCCGGGGAGCTGTTTTTT. Full variable domain (rest looked up from reference TRBV28 and TRBJ2-2): DVKVTQSSRYLVKRTGEKVFLECVQDMDHENMFWYRQDPGLGLRLIYFSYDVKMKEKGDIPEGYSVSREKKERFSLILESASTNQTSMYLCASSTVGGSPGELFFGEGSRLTVL.

This clonotype was detected once. V is TRBV6-6 and J is TRBJ2-5, with a weak D call TRBD1 (6 bases). Looked up from germline, CDR1 is MNHNY and CDR2 is SVGAGI (reference sequence). This CDR3 is 15 amino acids long. V was cut by 5 bases and J by 1 base, with 14 bases left in between. This CDR3 reads CASSPPRTVQETQYF. For the CDR3, the DNA is TGTGCCAGCAGTCCCCCCCGGACAGTCCAAGAGACCCAGTACTTC.

This clonotype was seen a handful of times. The chain carries TRBV4-3 and TRBJ1-2; D remains ambiguous. Looked up from germline, CDR1 is LGHNA and CDR2 is YSLEER. CDR3 size: 15 residues. Trimming stripped 4 bases from V and 1 base from J, with 13 bases between. CDR3 DNA: TGCGCCAGCAGCCTGAGGACCGCAAGTAACTATGGCTACACCTTC. It specifies CASSLRTASNYGYTF.

This clonotype came up a few times. The V gene is TRBV5-6, the J gene TRBJ1-2, with D unclear. The ends were cut back, 3 bases at V and 8 bases at J, with 17 bases in the middle. The length of the CDR3 is 14 residues. Germline V gene data show CDR1 as SGHDT and CDR2 as YYEEEE. The CDR3 bases are TGTGCCAGCAGCTACTGGACTCCCAAGGGCGGCTACACCTTC. Its protein is CASSYWTPKGGYTF.

The J gene is TRBJ2-5, the V gene TRBV9; D might be TRBD2 (7 bases). Deletions cut 6 bases from V and 4 bases from J, with 19 bases between. The CDR3 extends over 15 amino acids. Germline CDR1 reads SGDLS; CDR2 reads YYNGEE. CDR3: CASTRTGGLRETQYF. CDR3 nucleotide sequence: TGTGCCAGCACCCGGACGGGGGGCTTACGAGAGACCCAGTACTTC.

Only a few counts were recorded for this clonotype. This CDR3 reads CASSQVVAGGSYNEQFF. The CDR3, as DNA: TGTGCCAGCAGCCAAGTGGTAGCGGGAGGGTCCTACAATGAGCAGTTCTTC. The chain links TRBV4-2 to TRBJ2-1; 11 nucleotides line up with TRBD2. The germline gives CDR1 LGHNA, CDR2 YNFKEQ. Unmatched junction bases numbered 3, after V lost 1 base and J lost 1 base. There are 17 residues in the CDR3.

CDR3: CSASRGNKYNEQFF. CDR3 DNA: TGCAGTGCTAGTCGCGGGAATAAATACAATGAGCAGTTCTTC. This chain connects TRBV20-1 to TRBJ2-1, with D possibly matching TRBD2 (6 bases). The V end was cut by 3 bases, the J end by 4 bases, with 13 bases between. This CDR3 comprises 14 residues. The germline V gene has CDR1 DFQATT and CDR2 SNEGSKA (reference sequence).

The J gene is TRBJ1-2, the V gene TRBV7-3; no firm D call. With 3 bases removed from V and 3 bases from J, the gap between germline ends came to 8 bases. The CDR3 sequence is 13 residues long. Germline V CDR1 and CDR2: SGHTA, FQGTGA. In nucleotides, the CDR3 is TGTGCCAGCAGCTTCGGTCCAGACTATGGCTACACCTTC. Translated, it gives CASSFGPDYGYTF.

V and J are TRBV27 and TRBJ2-7; TRBD2 matches 9 bases. This CDR3 has 15 amino acids. Trimming took 5 bases from V and 6 from J; bases not matched to a gene: 11. Germline V lookup: CDR1 MNHEY, CDR2 SMNVEV (reference sequence). The CDR3 sequence: CASSPQAGGSGEQYF. The DNA for the CDR3 is TGTGCCAGCAGTCCCCAAGCGGGAGGTTCGGGCGAGCAGTACTTC.

This clonotype was observed a few times. CDR3 bases: TGCAGTGCCCCGAACCTTGCTAGCGGGAGAACTCCAGATACGCAGTATTTT. This codes for CSAPNLASGRTPDTQYF. The rearrangement uses TRBV20-1 and TRBJ2-3, with TRBD2 matching over 10 bases. Germline V gene sequence: CDR1 DFQATT, CDR2 SNEGSKA (reference sequence). Trimming at V came to 6 bases and at J to 4 bases, leaving 16 bases not matched to a gene. There are 17 residues in the CDR3.

This chain uses TRBV29-1 with TRBJ2-5; no reliable D call. The V end was cut by 4 bases, the J end by 1 base, with 7 bases between. There are 12 residues in the CDR3. Germline V lookup: CDR1 SQVTM, CDR2 ANQGSEA. Written as DNA, the CDR3 is TGCAGCGTTGCACACCTCCAAGAGACCCAGTACTTC. It codes for CSVAHLQETQYF.

The CDR3 here is CASSGDTLGEAGYTF. The DNA for the CDR3 is TGCGCCAGCAGCGGGGACACTTTGGGAGAGGCTGGCTACACCTTC. This chain joins TRBV5-1 and TRBJ1-2, with D tentatively TRBD1 (6 bases). V was shortened by 4 bases and J by 7 bases, with 20 bases between the two germline ends. Germline CDR1 reads SGHRS; CDR2 reads YFSETQ. This CDR3 region has 15 residues.

J is TRBJ2-4 and V is TRBV18; D is ambiguous. Trimming removed 1 base at V and 6 bases at J, with 16 bases between. Germline V gives CDR1 KGHSH, CDR2 LQKENI. The length of the CDR3 is 16 residues. The CDR3 spells CASSPRSDGLGNIQYF. The CDR3 DNA sequence: TGTGCCAGCTCACCACGATCCGACGGGTTGGGAAACATTCAGTACTTC.